The 22 T cell receptor beta chains below were found in one sample sequenced in a study of blood T cell repertoires in COVID-19. Assay used: immunoSEQ multiplex PCR; TCRdb lists only in-frame clones, some missing. Here the sample spans about 100,000 clones, around four fifths being singletons. What was sequenced was peripheral blood. These receptors all come from a man aged 45-65 years with active or convalescent COVID-19.

CDR3 protein: CASCRGVGGYTF. CDR3 bases: TGTGCCAGCTGCCGGGGGGTGGGTGGCTACACCTTC. The rearrangement uses TRBV6-5 and TRBJ1-2; weak D call: TRBD1 (5 bases). Germline V gene lookup returns CDR1 MNHEY and CDR2 SVGAGI. Deletions cut 8 bases from V and 7 bases from J, with 14 bases between. The CDR3 runs to 12 residues.

The gene calls are TRBV3-1 (or the pseudogene TRBV3-2) and TRBJ1-2, with D possibly being TRBD1 (5 bases). Trimming stripped 2 bases from V and 7 bases from J, with 14 bases between. The germline CDR1 and CDR2 sequences are LGHDT and YNNKEL (reference sequence). This CDR3 is built from 14 residues. CDR3 in DNA: TGTGCCAGCAGCCAATCAGGGTCTATAGGTGGCTACACCTTC. Protein product: CASSQSGSIGGYTF.

The DNA of the CDR3 is TGCGCCAGCAGCTTGGCGGGAGACGCGCGCAATGAGCAGTTCTTC. Translating gives CASSLAGDARNEQFF. The chain couples TRBV5-1 to TRBJ2-1; D may be TRBD2 (6 bases). CDR1 is SGHRS and CDR2 is YFSETQ in the germline V gene. This CDR3 is built from 15 residues. V was clipped by 0 bases and J by 6 bases, with 13 bases between them.

This chain uses TRBV6-5 with TRBJ1-1, with D perhaps matching TRBD1 (6 bases). With 5 bases removed from V and 6 bases from J, the gap between germline ends came to 10 bases. The V gene's germline CDR1 is MNHEY and CDR2 SVGAGI. The CDR3 has 12 residues. The CDR3 DNA reads as TGTGCCAGCAGTAGACAGGAGGCTGAAGCTTTCTTT. This translates into CASSRQEAEAFF.

The genes are TRBV5-1 and TRBJ1-4; the match to TRBD1 covers 11 bases. The germline V gene has CDR1 SGHRS and CDR2 YFSETQ. The CDR3 consists of 16 residues. After removal of 3 bases from V and 3 bases from J, the junction contained 4 bases not matched to a gene. The CDR3 sequence is CASSSDRGPPNEKLFF. Written as DNA, the CDR3 is TGCGCCAGCAGCTCGGACAGGGGGCCTCCTAATGAAAAACTGTTTTTT.

This chain links TRBV5-1 with TRBJ2-3, with 10 nucleotides matching TRBD2. The CDR3 length is 15 residues. Germline values: CDR1 SGHRS, CDR2 YFSETQ. V gave up 5 bases and J gave up 2 bases; unmatched junction bases: 5. The CDR3 DNA follows: TGCGCCAGCAGGGTAGCGGGAGGCCACACAGATACGCAGTATTTT. It encodes CASRVAGGHTDTQYF.

The rearrangement uses TRBV24-1 and TRBJ2-1, with 10 bases fitting TRBD1. V shed 8 bases and J 6 bases; nucleotides not matched to a gene: 9. CDR1 KGHDR and CDR2 SFDVKD come from the germline V gene. This CDR3 is built from 15 residues. This CDR3 reads CATNQGQGVLNEQFF. The CDR3 DNA is TGTGCCACCAACCAAGGACAGGGGGTTCTCAATGAGCAGTTCTTC.

The chain employs TRBV5-1 and TRBJ2-3, with TRBD2 matching 9 bases. V shed 1 base, J shed 2 bases, and the junction held 5 bases outside the gene matches. The CDR3 has 16 residues. Germline V lookup: CDR1 SGHRS, CDR2 YFSETQ. The CDR3 spells CASSLSTSGLTDTQYF. DNA for the CDR3: TGCGCCAGCAGCTTGTCGACTAGCGGCCTCACAGATACGCAGTATTTT.

This sequence joins TRBV7-9 and TRBJ2-1, with 8 bases that match TRBD1. The CDR3 length is 12 residues. Germline CDR1 is SEHNR and CDR2 is FQNEAQ (reference sequence). The V gene end was trimmed by 3 bases and the J gene end by 8 bases; junction bases not matched to a gene: 0. CDR3 coding DNA: TGTGCCAGCAGCTTGACAGGGGATGAGCAGTTCTTC. Its translation is CASSLTGDEQFF.

This sequence joins TRBV7-2 and TRBJ2-5; D is possibly TRBD1 (5 bases). The CDR3 is 15 residues long. CDR1 and CDR2 (germline): SGHTA, FQGNSA. The ends were cut back, 1 base at V and 5 bases at J, with 14 bases in the middle. For the CDR3, the DNA is TGTGCCAGCAGCTTAGTCCAGGGAAGGTCGGAGACCCAGTACTTC. As protein: CASSLVQGRSETQYF.

The V and J genes are TRBV6-5 and TRBJ1-6, with D unclear. The CDR3 is made up of 12 amino acids. Trimming cost V 4 bases and J 13 bases, with 11 bases left between them. Germline V gives CDR1 MNHEY, CDR2 SVGAGI. The chain's CDR3 is CASSSQREPLHF. CDR3 nucleotide sequence: TGTGCCAGCAGTTCCCAGAGGGAGCCCCTCCACTTT.

The V call is TRBV19, the J call TRBJ1-1; D uncertain. CDR3 size: 14 residues. Germline V lookup: CDR1 LNHDA, CDR2 SQIVND (reference sequence). Trimming removed 1 base from V and 0 bases from J, with 6 bases in between. CDR3 region: CASSIGHMNTEAFF. The CDR3 DNA sequence: TGTGCCAGTAGTATAGGACACATGAACACTGAAGCTTTCTTT.

As DNA, the CDR3 is TGTGCCAGCAGTTTTCCCGGACAGACCTACGAGCAGTACTTC. This translates into CASSFPGQTYEQYF. This chain connects TRBV28 to TRBJ2-7, with a tentative D call TRBD1 (6 bases). The CDR3 extends over 14 amino acids. From germline, CDR1 is MDHEN and CDR2 SYDVKM. V lost 3 bases to trimming and J lost 2 bases, with 11 bases between them.

This clone was observed a single time. The V call is TRBV6-6, the J call TRBJ2-7, with a weak D call TRBD1 (5 bases). The V gene's germline CDR1 is MNHNY and CDR2 SVGAGI (reference sequence). This CDR3 has 13 amino acids. The V and J ends lost 2 bases and 6 bases respectively, with 11 bases between them. The CDR3 reads CASSYDPDSEQYF. The CDR3 DNA is TGTGCCAGCAGTTACGATCCAGACAGCGAGCAGTACTTC.

This clone has a single count. V is TRBV2 and J is TRBJ2-1, with 12 bases lining up with TRBD2. The V segment lost 6 bases and the J segment 3 bases; nucleotides outside the gene matches: 3. CDR3 length equals 15 residues. CDR1 SNHLY and CDR2 FYNNEI come from the germline V gene. The CDR3 is CASRGLAGLYNEQFF. The CDR3 region has the DNA TGTGCCAGCAGAGGACTAGCGGGGCTCTACAATGAGCAGTTCTTC.

The chain combines TRBV18 with TRBJ2-5, with 7 positions matching TRBD2. Trimming removed 3 bases from V and 2 bases from J; junction bases left unmatched: 3. CDR1 KGHSH and CDR2 LQKENI come from the germline V gene. The CDR3 has 14 amino acids. The CDR3 DNA reads as TGTGCCAGCTCACCGGGAGGGGAACAAGAGACCCAGTACTTC. This translates into CASSPGGEQETQYF.

This rearrangement joins TRBV5-5 to TRBJ2-5; 10 bases map to TRBD2. The junction had 1 base not matched to a gene; V was cut back by 0 bases and J by 5 bases. This CDR3 is built from 14 residues. The V gene's germline CDR1 is SGHKS and CDR2 YYEKEE (reference sequence). CDR3 sequence: CASSLGAGGETQYF. The CDR3 DNA is TGTGCCAGCAGCTTGGGAGCGGGAGGGGAGACCCAGTACTTC.

The rearrangement links TRBV5-6 to TRBJ1-4; no clear D gene. CDR1 is SGHDT and CDR2 is YYEEEE in the germline V gene. The CDR3 covers 17 residues. Trimming pared 1 base from V and 10 bases from J, leaving 23 bases between. The CDR3 nucleotides read TGTGCCAGCAGCTTGAAGGGAGGAGTTTCGGATCGTGGAAAACTGTTTTTT. Translating gives CASSLKGGVSDRGKLFF.

The gene calls are TRBV10-1 and TRBJ1-1, with 7 nucleotides matching TRBD1. In germline, CDR1 is WNHNN, CDR2 SYGVQD (reference sequence). The CDR3 has 13 amino acids. J lost 3 bases, V lost 2 bases, and 0 bases had no gene match. The CDR3 here is CASSEDRDTEAFF. CDR3 bases: TGCGCCAGCAGTGAGGACAGGGACACTGAAGCTTTCTTT.

This chain uses TRBV29-1 with TRBJ1-4; D gene uncertain. The CDR3 runs 13 residues. The V gene's germline CDR1 is SQVTM and CDR2 ANQGSEA. Between the trimmed V and J ends, which lost 3 bases and 1 base, there was a span of 6 bases. The CDR3 is CSVDPGTNEKLFF. CDR3 in DNA: TGCAGCGTTGACCCGGGAACTAATGAAAAACTGTTTTTT.

This clone has at least ten counts. This chain links TRBV5-1 with TRBJ2-1, with D perhaps matching TRBD1 (6 bases). Trimming pared 4 bases from V and 7 bases from J, leaving 12 bases between. Per the germline V gene, CDR1 is SGHRS and CDR2 is YFSETQ. This CDR3 region has 13 residues. As DNA, the CDR3 is TGCGCCAGCAGCGGAATTAGGGGGAATGAGCAGTTCTTC. As protein: CASSGIRGNEQFF. The variable domain in full, completed from reference TRBV5-1 and TRBJ2-1, reads KAGVTQTPRYLIKTRGQQVTLSCSPISGHRSVSWYQQTPGQGLQFLFEYFSETQRNKGNFPGRFSGRQFSNSRSEMNVSTLELGDSALYLCASSGIRGNEQFFGPGTRLTVL.

This chain links TRBV23-1 with TRBJ1-1, with 9 positions matching TRBD1. TRBV23-1 is an open reading frame, and its role is uncertain. V trimming: 8 bases; J trimming: 9 bases; junction bases outside the gene matches: 13. This CDR3 is 14 amino acids long. CDR3 DNA: TGCGCCAGCCGTGGGTCACGGGGACAGGGTAAAGCTTTCTTT. This encodes CASRGSRGQGKAFF.